This record concerns one T cell receptor beta chain sequence. The sample comes from a study of monozygotic twins with inflammatory bowel disease. Reprocessing the 5' RACE reads, TCRdb reports a single entry for every CDR3 protein and omits DNA. Its listing shows about 380,000 distinct CDR3 sequences. Germline-derived CDR1 and CDR2 are MRHNA and SNTAGT. The CDR3 is made up of 16 amino acids. Sequencing was done on a sample of blood. The TCR comes from a human donor with ulcerative colitis or Crohn's disease, or a healthy co-twin of an affected twin (not recorded which). The rearrangement uses TRBV6-4 and TRBJ2-1. This CDR3 is CASSDSRGNPYNEQFF.